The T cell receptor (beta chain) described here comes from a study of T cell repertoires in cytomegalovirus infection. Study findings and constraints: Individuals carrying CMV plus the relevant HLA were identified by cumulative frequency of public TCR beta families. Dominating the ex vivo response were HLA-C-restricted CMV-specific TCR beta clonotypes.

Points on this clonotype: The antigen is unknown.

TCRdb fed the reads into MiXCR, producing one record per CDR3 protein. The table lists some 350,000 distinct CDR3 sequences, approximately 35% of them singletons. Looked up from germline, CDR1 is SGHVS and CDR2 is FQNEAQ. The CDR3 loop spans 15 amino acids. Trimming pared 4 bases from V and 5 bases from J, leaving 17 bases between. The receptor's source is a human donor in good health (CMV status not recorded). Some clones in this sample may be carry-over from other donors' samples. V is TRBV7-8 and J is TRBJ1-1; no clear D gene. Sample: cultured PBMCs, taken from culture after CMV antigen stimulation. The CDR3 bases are TGTGCCAGCAGCTCGCAATCGGCCCCCCTGACTGAAGCTTTCTTT. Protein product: CASSSQSAPLTEAFF.